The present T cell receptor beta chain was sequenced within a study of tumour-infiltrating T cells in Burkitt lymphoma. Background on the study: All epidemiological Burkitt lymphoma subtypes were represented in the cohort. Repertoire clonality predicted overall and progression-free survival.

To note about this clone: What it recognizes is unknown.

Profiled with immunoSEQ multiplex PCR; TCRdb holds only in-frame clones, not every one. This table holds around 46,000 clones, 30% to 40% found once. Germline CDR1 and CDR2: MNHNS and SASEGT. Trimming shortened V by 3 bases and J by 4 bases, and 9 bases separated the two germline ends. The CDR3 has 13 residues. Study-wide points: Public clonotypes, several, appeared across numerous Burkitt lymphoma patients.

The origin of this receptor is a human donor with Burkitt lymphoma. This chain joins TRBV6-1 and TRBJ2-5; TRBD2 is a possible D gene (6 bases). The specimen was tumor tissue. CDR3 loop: CASSDWGGETQYF. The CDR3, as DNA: TGTGCCAGCAGTGATTGGGGAGGAGAGACCCAGTACTTC.